Given below is one T cell receptor beta chain in context. What it binds is unknown. The data originate from a study of CD8+ T cells in alopecia areata. Study results and caveats: For lesional scalp, especially alopecia totalis/universalis, clonality was higher than in normal scalp. Tofacitinib significantly lowered scalp clonality and expanded CD8+ clones among the top 100.

cDNA serving as the sequencing template came from extracted, reverse transcribed RNA. Profiling relied on immunoSEQ multiplex PCR, and the TCRdb table lists in-frame clones only, not all of them. This sample yields roughly 40,000 clones, of which just over 65% are seen a single time; about 21% belongs to the top ten. The CDR3 covers 14 residues. Germline lookup yields CDR1 SQVTM and CDR2 ANQGSEA. V lost 0 bases and J lost 1, with 9 bases in between. As to treatment: oral pan-JAK inhibitor, 5-10 mg twice daily. Here the sequenced sample was CD8+ T cells sorted from blood, taken at week 4, from a patient treated with tofacitinib. V usage is TRBV29-1 and J usage is TRBJ1-1; D uncertain. The clonotype comes from a human donor with alopecia areata. CDR3 protein: CSVEDLTENTEAFF. The CDR3 DNA follows: TGCAGCGTTGAAGATCTTACGGAGAACACTGAAGCTTTCTTT.